One and the same sample provided the 25 T cell receptor beta chains below, sequenced in a study of Ad26.COV2.S vaccination and SARS-CoV-2 variants. This table comes from immunoSEQ multiplex PCR, and its TCRdb copy is limited to in-frame clones, with some not included. The data hold about 87,000 clones, with 82% observed a single time. Sequenced material: peripheral blood, taken after recovery from COVID-19. The source is a human donor who had recovered from COVID-19.

The chain recombines TRBV18 with TRBJ2-1; possible D gene TRBD1, 6 bases. This CDR3 has 14 amino acids. V shed 3 bases and J shed 7 bases, with 13 bases lying between them. Germline CDR1 reads KGHSH; CDR2 reads LQKENI. CDR3 sequence reads: CASSPGVTGNEQFF. CDR3 bases: TGTGCCAGCTCACCGGGGGTTACAGGGAATGAGCAGTTCTTC.

The rearrangement uses TRBV5-1 and TRBJ2-7; TRBD2 aligns across 8 bases. The J segment lost 1 base and the V segment lost 1 base, leaving 4 bases of the junction unmatched. The V gene's germline CDR1 is SGHRS and CDR2 YFSETQ. This CDR3 spans 15 amino acids. CDR3 residues: CASSLYGRASYEQYF. For the CDR3, the DNA is TGCGCCAGCAGCTTGTACGGGAGGGCATCCTACGAGCAGTACTTC.

This clone came up once. The J gene is TRBJ1-1, the V gene TRBV2; tentative D call: TRBD1 (6 bases). CDR3 length: 14 amino acids. From germline, CDR1 is SNHLY and CDR2 FYNNEI. Trimming took 3 bases from V and 1 from J, leaving 9 bases between them. CDR3 region: CASSDTRGNTEAFF. In DNA form, the CDR3 reads TGTGCCAGCAGTGATACCAGGGGGAACACTGAAGCTTTCTTT.

The rearrangement uses TRBV7-9 and TRBJ2-5, with 7 bases identical to TRBD2. Germline CDR1 and CDR2: SEHNR and FQNEAQ (reference sequence). J was trimmed by 5 bases and V by 3 bases; bases with no gene match: 6. This CDR3 has 14 residues. The CDR3 spells CASSLRTRMETQYF. The CDR3 DNA reads as TGTGCCAGCAGCTTGCGGACTAGGATGGAGACCCAGTACTTC.

The chain is built from TRBV24-1 and TRBJ1-2; no definite D call. Germline values: CDR1 KGHDR, CDR2 SFDVKD. The CDR3 length is 14 residues. The ends were cut back, 4 bases at V and 6 bases at J, with 14 bases in the middle. CDR3 DNA sequence: TGTGCCACCAGTGACCCATCTAGTGTGAATGGCTACACCTTC. Amino acids: CATSDPSSVNGYTF.

The chain joins TRBV7-3 to TRBJ1-1; the match to TRBD1 covers 8 bases. The CDR3 totals 14 residues. V shed 5 bases, J shed 2 bases, and the junction held 4 bases outside the gene matches. The germline CDR1 and CDR2 sequences are SGHTA and FQGTGA. The CDR3: CASSLTGGNTEAFF. In DNA form, the CDR3 reads TGTGCCAGCAGCCTCACAGGGGGAAACACTGAAGCTTTCTTT.

The chain recombines TRBV11-2 with TRBJ1-4; maybe TRBD1 (5 bases). There are 12 residues in the CDR3. V lost 6 bases to trimming and J lost 8 bases, with 10 bases between them. In germline, CDR1 is SGHAT, CDR2 FQNNGV. The CDR3 bases are TGTGCCAGCAGAGGGGTTTTGGAAAAACTGTTTTTT. It codes for CASRGVLEKLFF.

This chain joins TRBV2 and TRBJ2-7; D not certain. The length of the CDR3 is 12 residues. The germline V gene encodes CDR1 SNHLY and CDR2 FYNNEI. Between the trimmed V and J ends, which lost 2 bases and 5 bases, there was a span of 7 bases. CDR3 nucleotides: TGTGCCAGCAGTGAAAGAAGGAACGAGCAGTACTTC. Encoded protein: CASSERRNEQYF.

The rearrangement joins TRBV11-2 to TRBJ2-6; no definite D call. Trimming took 3 bases from V and 0 from J, leaving 6 bases between them. Germline CDR1 reads SGHAT; CDR2 reads FQNNGV. The CDR3 extends over 15 amino acids. The CDR3 spells CASSFWGSGANVLTF. In DNA, the CDR3 is TGTGCCAGCAGCTTCTGGGGCTCTGGGGCCAACGTCCTGACTTTC. The full variable domain, rest sourced from reference TRBV11-2 and TRBJ2-6, is EAGVAQSPRYKIIEKRQSVAFWCNPISGHATLYWYQQILGQGPKLLIQFQNNGVVDDSQLPKDRFSAERLKGVDSTLKIQPAKLEDSAVYLCASSFWGSGANVLTFGAGSRLTVL.

V is TRBV5-1 and J is TRBJ1-1, with 11 bases lining up with TRBD1. Germline V gene lookup returns CDR1 SGHRS and CDR2 YFSETQ. The V gene end was trimmed by 4 bases and the J gene end by 5 bases; junction bases not matched to a gene: 7. The length of the CDR3 is 15 residues. CDR3: CASSPTGDRGTEAFF. In DNA form, the CDR3 reads TGCGCCAGCAGCCCGACAGGGGACAGGGGGACTGAAGCTTTCTTT.

V gene TRBV7-2 combines with J gene TRBJ1-5; 10 bases line up with TRBD1. CDR3 size: 16 residues. V dropped 1 base and J dropped 4; count of bases not matched to a gene: 4. Germline lookup yields CDR1 SGHTA and CDR2 FQGNSA. The CDR3 region has the DNA TGTGCCAGCAGCTTAGAATCGGGACAGGGGAATCAGCCCCAGCATTTT. This encodes CASSLESGQGNQPQHF.

This chain connects TRBV3-1 (or the pseudogene TRBV3-2) to TRBJ2-7; D not resolved. Germline lookup yields CDR1 LGHDT and CDR2 YNNKEL (reference sequence). V was trimmed by 1 base and J by 0 bases, leaving 7 bases between them. There are 14 residues in the CDR3. The CDR3 bases are TGTGCCAGCAGCCAAGTTGGTCTCTCCTACGAGCAGTACTTC. Encoded protein: CASSQVGLSYEQYF.

The V gene is TRBV28, the J gene TRBJ2-3; a possible D gene is TRBD1 (5 bases). V lost 2 bases to trimming and J lost 6 bases, with 9 bases between them. The germline gives CDR1 MDHEN, CDR2 SYDVKM. The CDR3 totals 13 residues. The CDR3 DNA reads as TGTGCCAGCAGTTTACAGGGCAGGGATACGCAGTATTTT. This translates into CASSLQGRDTQYF.

The chain links TRBV4-1 to TRBJ1-5; no clear D. CDR1 is MGHRA and CDR2 is YSYEKL in the germline V gene. This CDR3 contains 15 residues. Trimming removed 1 base at V and 1 base at J, with 8 bases between. The CDR3 bases are TGCGCCAGCAGCCAAGGAGGGTACAGCAATCAGCCCCAGCATTTT. Translating gives CASSQGGYSNQPQHF.

Only one count was recorded for this clone. V gene TRBV6-2 or TRBV6-3 combines with J gene TRBJ2-6; 8 nucleotides align to TRBD1. The CDR3 is made up of 15 amino acids. Germline assignment: CDR1 MNHEY and CDR2 SVGEGT. Losses at the gene ends were 4 bases for V and 2 bases for J; bases not matched to a gene: 1. The CDR3 loop reads CASSLQGAGANVLTF. Written as DNA, the CDR3 is TGTGCCAGCAGTTTACAGGGGGCTGGGGCCAACGTCCTGACTTTC.

The chain recombines TRBV7-9 with TRBJ1-6, with unresolved D. Per germline, CDR1 SEHNR and CDR2 FQNEAQ (reference sequence). This CDR3 has 13 residues. V lost 3 bases, J lost 12 bases, and 12 bases lay in between. Written as DNA, the CDR3 is TGTGCCAGCAGCTTTAACCGGGAGTTACCCCTCCACTTT. It translates to CASSFNRELPLHF.

The chain has TRBV7-8 and TRBJ1-1, with 8 bases fitting TRBD1. This CDR3 has 13 residues. The V segment lost 9 bases and the J segment 5 bases; nucleotides outside the gene matches: 8. Looked up from germline, CDR1 is SGHVS and CDR2 is FQNEAQ. For the CDR3, the DNA is TGTGCCAGTAGAACGACAGGGGTTACTGAAGCTTTCTTT. Translation: CASRTTGVTEAFF.

The chain carries TRBV10-3 and TRBJ2-5; 13 bases agree with TRBD2. Germline V gives CDR1 ENHRY, CDR2 SYGVKD. The CDR3 sequence is 16 residues long. The junction had 13 bases not matched to a gene; V was cut back by 6 bases and J by 9 bases. In DNA, the CDR3 is TGTGCCATCAGACGGACTAGCGGGGGAAACGCAGGGGCCCAGTACTTC. Translating gives CAIRRTSGGNAGAQYF.

The chain links TRBV6-5 to TRBJ1-4; D unclear. V lost 0 bases and J lost 3, with 5 bases in between. CDR1 and CDR2 (germline): MNHEY, SVGAGI. This CDR3 contains 14 residues. The DNA for the CDR3 is TGTGCCAGCAGTTACTCCGGGTCTAATGAAAAACTGTTTTTT. This translates into CASSYSGSNEKLFF.

The chain is built from TRBV12-3 or TRBV12-4 and TRBJ1-1, with D maybe TRBD1 (5 bases). Deletions cut 6 bases from V and 6 bases from J, with 14 bases between. The CDR3 covers 13 residues. This CDR3 reads CASSPQLTAEAFF. In nucleotides, the CDR3 is TGTGCCAGCAGCCCACAGCTGACAGCTGAAGCTTTCTTT.

The chain combines TRBV3-1 (or the pseudogene TRBV3-2) with TRBJ2-7; D possibly corresponds to TRBD2 (6 bases). The V end lost 4 bases, the J end lost 4 bases, and 17 bases lay between the germline ends. The CDR3 is 15 residues long. Germline loops: CDR1 LGHDT, CDR2 YNNKEL (reference sequence). This chain's CDR3 is CASSPLEGRRYEQYF. The CDR3 DNA is TGTGCCAGCAGCCCCTTGGAGGGCCGGAGGTACGAGCAGTACTTC.

The V and J genes are TRBV7-9 and TRBJ2-7; TRBD2 matches 9 bases. Germline values: CDR1 SEHNR, CDR2 FQNEAQ (reference sequence). Trimming removed 7 bases from V and 4 bases from J; junction bases left unmatched: 8. The CDR3 is 14 amino acids. The CDR3 loop reads CASNPREGPYEQYF. The DNA of the CDR3 is TGTGCCAGCAACCCGCGGGAGGGCCCATACGAGCAGTACTTC.

This clone was seen once. Mismatch with germline at one junction end may stem from a read error. V is TRBV7-2 and J is TRBJ1-2, with unresolved D. The CDR3 totals 12 residues. Germline V gene data show CDR1 as SGHTA and CDR2 as FQGNSA. The CDR3 DNA sequence: TGTGCCAGCAGCTCAACGACATCGGTCCTTCGCTTC. Its translation: CASSSTTSVLRF.

The chain is built from TRBV4-1 and TRBJ1-3, with 9 bases matching TRBD1. The V gene's germline CDR1 is MGHRA and CDR2 YSYEKL. This CDR3 region has 16 residues. V shed 3 bases, J shed 5 bases, and the junction held 8 bases outside the gene matches. CDR3 protein: CASSHGRGTGRNTIYF. CDR3 nucleotides: TGCGCCAGCAGCCATGGACGGGGGACAGGGAGAAACACCATATATTTT.

This chain links TRBV28 with TRBJ1-2; 7 bases are shared with TRBD1. The CDR3 contains 15 residues. Germline CDR1 reads MDHEN; CDR2 reads SYDVKM. Trimming at V came to 9 bases and at J to 4 bases, leaving 14 bases not matched to a gene. The CDR3 bases are TGTGCCAGAACAGGGGCCGATAGAACGATCTATGGCTACACCTTC. Encoded protein: CARTGADRTIYGYTF.